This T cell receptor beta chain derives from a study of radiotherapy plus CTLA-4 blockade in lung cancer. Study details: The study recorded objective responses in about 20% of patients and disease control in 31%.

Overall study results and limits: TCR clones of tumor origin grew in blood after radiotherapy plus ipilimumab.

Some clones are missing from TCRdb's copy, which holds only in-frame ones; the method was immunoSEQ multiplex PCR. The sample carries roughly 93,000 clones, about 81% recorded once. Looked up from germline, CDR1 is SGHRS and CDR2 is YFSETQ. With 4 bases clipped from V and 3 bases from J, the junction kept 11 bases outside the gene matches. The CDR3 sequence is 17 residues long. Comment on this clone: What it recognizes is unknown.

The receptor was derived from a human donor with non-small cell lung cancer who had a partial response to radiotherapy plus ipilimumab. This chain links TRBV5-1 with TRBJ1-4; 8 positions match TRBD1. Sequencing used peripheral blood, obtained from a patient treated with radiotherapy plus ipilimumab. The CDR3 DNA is TGCGCCAGCAGCCCCCAACCGCCGGGACAGGCTAATGAAAAACTGTTTTTT. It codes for CASSPQPPGQANEKLFF.